Below are 8 T cell receptor beta chains sequenced from a single sample in a study of T-cell memory formation after mild COVID-19. TCRdb recomputed calls from the 5' RACE reads with MiXCR, one row per CDR3 protein. The table shows 120,000 to 150,000 distinct CDR3 sequences, with about 14% occurring only once. Sequencing input: PBMCs or a T cell subset sorted from them (not recorded which). These receptors were obtained from an adult woman who had mild COVID-19 (a few samples of this study predate the infection). Cell type and time point are not known.

CDR3 amino acids: CATSREGQTNEKLFF. The CDR3 nucleotides read TGTGCCACCAGCAGAGAGGGGCAAACTAATGAAAAACTGTTTTTT. The chain links TRBV15 to TRBJ1-4, with D tentatively TRBD1 (5 bases). Trimming took 0 bases from V and 1 from J, leaving 6 bases between them. The CDR3 runs to 15 residues. The germline V gene has CDR1 LNHNV and CDR2 YYDKDF (reference sequence).

The chain has TRBV11-2 and TRBJ2-7; D may be TRBD1 (6 bases). The ends were cut back, 4 bases at V and 3 bases at J, with 19 bases in the middle. The CDR3 has 16 amino acids. Looked up from germline, CDR1 is SGHAT and CDR2 is FQNNGV. CDR3 in amino acids: CASSSADSAPNYEQYF. The CDR3 nucleotides are TGTGCCAGCAGCTCGGCGGACAGCGCGCCCAACTACGAGCAGTACTTC. Full variable domain (missing parts from reference TRBV11-2 and TRBJ2-7): EAGVAQSPRYKIIEKRQSVAFWCNPISGHATLYWYQQILGQGPKLLIQFQNNGVVDDSQLPKDRFSAERLKGVDSTLKIQPAKLEDSAVYLCASSSADSAPNYEQYFGPGTRLTVT.

The V gene is TRBV4-1, the J gene TRBJ1-5, with D unresolved. In germline, CDR1 is MGHRA, CDR2 YSYEKL. Between the trimmed V and J ends, which lost 0 bases and 6 bases, there was a span of 12 bases. The CDR3 contains 15 residues. CDR3 sequence: CASSQDISAGQPQHF. CDR3 nucleotide sequence: TGCGCCAGCAGCCAAGATATTAGTGCCGGTCAGCCCCAGCATTTT.

This chain joins TRBV5-1 and TRBJ1-2, with D perhaps matching TRBD1 (5 bases). CDR3 length equals 14 residues. The V and J ends lost 4 bases and 2 bases respectively, with 12 bases between them. Per the germline V gene, CDR1 is SGHRS and CDR2 is YFSETQ. Written as DNA, the CDR3 is TGCGCCAGCAGCCCGGGACGGCTCAACTATGGCTACACCTTC. Translation: CASSPGRLNYGYTF.

This clonotype appeared many times. V gene TRBV2 combines with J gene TRBJ1-5, with D uncertain. The germline gives CDR1 SNHLY, CDR2 FYNNEI. V was shortened by 1 base and J by 0 bases, with 10 bases between the two germline ends. The CDR3 runs to 16 residues. The CDR3 DNA is TGTGCCAGCAGTGAAGTGTATGGCGGTAGCAATCAGCCCCAGCATTTT. This translates into CASSEVYGGSNQPQHF. Full variable domain (remainder filled in from reference TRBV2 and TRBJ1-5): EPEVTQTPSHQVTQMGQEVILRCVPISNHLYFYWYRQILGQKVEFLVSFYNNEISEKSEIFDDQFSVERPDGSNFTLKIRSTKLEDSAMYFCASSEVYGGSNQPQHFGDGTRLSIL.

At least ten counts were recorded for this clonotype. The genes are TRBV4-3 and TRBJ2-7; D unclear. CDR3 size: 12 residues. V lost 6 bases and J 6 bases, leaving 12 bases between the germline ends. CDR1 and CDR2 from the germline V gene are LGHNA and YSLEER. This chain's CDR3 is CASSPGWGEQYF. CDR3 bases: TGCGCCAGCAGTCCCGGCTGGGGCGAGCAGTACTTC.

The table lists this clonotype with a few counts. The chain has TRBV7-9 and TRBJ2-7; TRBD1 is a possible D gene (6 bases). Per the germline V gene, CDR1 is SEHNR and CDR2 is FQNEAQ (reference sequence). There are 13 residues in the CDR3. V lost 9 bases, J lost 0 bases, and 12 bases lay in between. The CDR3 DNA sequence: TGTGCCAGTCAGTCAGGGGCCTCCTACGAGCAGTACTTC. It yields the protein CASQSGASYEQYF.

Ten or more counts support this clonotype. This chain uses TRBV27 with TRBJ2-7, with TRBD2 matching 7 bases. The length of the CDR3 is 14 residues. The junction had 11 bases not matched to a gene; V was cut back by 5 bases and J by 7 bases. CDR1 MNHEY and CDR2 SMNVEV come from the germline V gene (reference sequence). The CDR3 DNA sequence: TGTGCCAGCAGTCCCACCGGGGGGTCCTGGGAGCAGTACTTC. Its translation: CASSPTGGSWEQYF.